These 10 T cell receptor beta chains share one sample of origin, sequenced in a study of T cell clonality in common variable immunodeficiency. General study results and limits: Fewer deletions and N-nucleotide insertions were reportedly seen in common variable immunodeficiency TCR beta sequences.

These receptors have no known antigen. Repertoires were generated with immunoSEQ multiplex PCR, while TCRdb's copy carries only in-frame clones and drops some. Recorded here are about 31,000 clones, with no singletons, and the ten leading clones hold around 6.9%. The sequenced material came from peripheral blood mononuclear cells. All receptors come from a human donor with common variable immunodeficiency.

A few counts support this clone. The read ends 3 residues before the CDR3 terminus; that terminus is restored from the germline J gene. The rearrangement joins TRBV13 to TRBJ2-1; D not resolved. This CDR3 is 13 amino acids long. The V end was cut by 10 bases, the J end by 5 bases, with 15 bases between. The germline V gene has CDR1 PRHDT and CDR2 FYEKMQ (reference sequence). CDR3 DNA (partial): TGTGCCACCCCCGGCCAGCGAAACAATGAG. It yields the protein CATPGQRNNE. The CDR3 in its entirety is CATPGQRNNEQFF.

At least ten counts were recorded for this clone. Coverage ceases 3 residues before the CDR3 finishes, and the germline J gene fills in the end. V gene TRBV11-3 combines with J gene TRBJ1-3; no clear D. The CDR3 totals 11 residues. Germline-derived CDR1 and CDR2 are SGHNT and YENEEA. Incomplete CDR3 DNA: TGTGCCAGCAGCTTTGAGGGTCCC. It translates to CASSFEGP. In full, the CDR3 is CASSFEGPIYF.

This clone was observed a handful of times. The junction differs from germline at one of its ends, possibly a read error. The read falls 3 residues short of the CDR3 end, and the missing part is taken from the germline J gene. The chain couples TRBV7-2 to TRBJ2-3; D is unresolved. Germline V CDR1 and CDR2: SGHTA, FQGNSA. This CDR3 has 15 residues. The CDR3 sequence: CASSLIARSIDTQYF. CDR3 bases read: TGTGCCAGCAGCTTAATTGCGAGAAGCATAGATACG.

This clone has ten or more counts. The DNA read from the CDR3 is TGTGCCAGCAGCTTGGGGCAGGGAAGTTCCAATCAGCCC. Its protein is CASSLGQGSSNQP. From start to end, the CDR3 is CASSLGQGSSNQPQHF. The gene calls are TRBV5-4 and TRBJ1-5; possibly TRBD1 for D (5 bases). The sequence runs out 3 residues before the end of the CDR3; the remainder is reconstructed from the germline J gene. V was cut by 0 bases and J by 3 bases, with 13 bases left in between. This CDR3 is 16 amino acids long. Germline lookup yields CDR1 SGHNT and CDR2 YYREEE (reference sequence).

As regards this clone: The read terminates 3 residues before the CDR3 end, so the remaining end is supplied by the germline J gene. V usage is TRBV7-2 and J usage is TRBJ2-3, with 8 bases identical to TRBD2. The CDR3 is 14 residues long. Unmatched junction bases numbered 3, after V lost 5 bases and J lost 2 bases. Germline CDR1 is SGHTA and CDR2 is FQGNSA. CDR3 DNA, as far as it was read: TGTGCCAGCAGCACTAGCGGCGACACAGATACG. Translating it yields CASSTSGDTDT. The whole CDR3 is CASSTSGDTDTQYF.

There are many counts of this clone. The CDR3 protein is CASSLGQGIYEQYF. Partial CDR3 DNA: TGTGCCAGCAGCTTGGGACAGGGGATATACGAG. The rearrangement uses TRBV5-4 and TRBJ2-7, with 8 bases matching TRBD1. The CDR3 end falls 3 residues outside the read, so it is completed with the germline J gene. Germline CDR1 SGHNT, CDR2 YYREEE (reference sequence). V gave up 0 bases and J gave up 4 bases; unmatched junction bases: 3. This CDR3 is built from 14 residues.

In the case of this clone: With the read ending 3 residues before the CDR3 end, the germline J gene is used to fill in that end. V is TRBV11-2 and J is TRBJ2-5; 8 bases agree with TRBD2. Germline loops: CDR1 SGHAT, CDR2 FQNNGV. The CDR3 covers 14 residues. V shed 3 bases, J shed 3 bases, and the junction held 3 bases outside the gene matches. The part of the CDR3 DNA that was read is TGTGCCAGCAGCTTTAGCGGGGTGAAAGAGACC. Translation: CASSFSGVKET. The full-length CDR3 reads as CASSFSGVKETQYF.

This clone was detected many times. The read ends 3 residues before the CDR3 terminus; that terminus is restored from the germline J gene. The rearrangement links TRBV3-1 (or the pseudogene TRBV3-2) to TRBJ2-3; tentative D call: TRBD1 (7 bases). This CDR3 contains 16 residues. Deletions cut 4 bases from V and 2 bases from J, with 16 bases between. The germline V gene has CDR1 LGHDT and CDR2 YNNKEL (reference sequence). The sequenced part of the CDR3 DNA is TGTGCCAGCAGCCTAGATTACAGGGGACTCACAGATACG. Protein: CASSLDYRGLTDT. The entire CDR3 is CASSLDYRGLTDTQYF.

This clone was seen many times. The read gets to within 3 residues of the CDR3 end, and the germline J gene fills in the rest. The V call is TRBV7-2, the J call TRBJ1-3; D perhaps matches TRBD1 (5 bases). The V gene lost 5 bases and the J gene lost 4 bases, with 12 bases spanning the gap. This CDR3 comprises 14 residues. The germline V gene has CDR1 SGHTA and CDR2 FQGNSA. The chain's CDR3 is CASSRGTAGNTIYF. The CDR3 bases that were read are TGTGCCAGCAGCCGTGGGACTGCCGGAAACACC.

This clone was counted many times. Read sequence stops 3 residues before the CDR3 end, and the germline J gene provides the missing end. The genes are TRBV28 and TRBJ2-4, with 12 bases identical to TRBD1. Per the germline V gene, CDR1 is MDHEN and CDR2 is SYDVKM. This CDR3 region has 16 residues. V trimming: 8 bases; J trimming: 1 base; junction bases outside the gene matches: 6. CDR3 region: CASWGQGAGAKNIQYF. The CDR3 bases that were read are TGTGCCAGCTGGGGACAGGGGGCGGGGGCCAAAAACATT.